A selection of T cell receptor beta chains follows, all from one sample in a study of neoadjuvant nivolumab and ipilimumab in lung cancer. Profiling relied on immunoSEQ multiplex PCR, and the TCRdb table lists in-frame clones only, not all of them. The sample includes 25,000 to 30,000 clones, about 81% of them seen just once. Sequenced material: tumor tissue, taken after neoadjuvant nivolumab, alone or with ipilimumab, at or shortly before surgery. These receptor sequences come from an adult with non-small cell lung cancer. The CDR3 runs from the conserved cysteine through the conserved F or W. The D gene is left open where the match is weak. Not every row has a clone size; where given, it reads once, few, many or a size class.

d_gene: NA
j_gene: TRBJ1-2
abundance: NA
v_gene: TRBV18
CDR3nt: TGTGCCAGCTCACGTCTGGGGGGGAACCTTGACTATGGCTACACCTTC
CDR3aa: CASSRLGGNLDYGYTF

d_gene: TRBD2
j_gene: TRBJ2-5
abundance: NA
v_gene: TRBV27
CDR3nt: TGTGCCAGCAGACCCCTAGCGGGGGGCAAAGAGACCCAGTACTTC
CDR3aa: CASRPLAGGKETQYF

d_gene: TRBD1
j_gene: TRBJ1-1
abundance: NA
v_gene: TRBV5-1
CDR3nt: TGCGCCAGCAGACGACAGGGGGAGAACACTGAAGCTTTCTTT
CDR3aa: CASRRQGENTEAFF

d_gene: NA
j_gene: TRBJ2-5
abundance: NA
v_gene: TRBV5-5
CDR3nt: TGTGCCAGCAGCGGCGCGACATCCTTGGGGGAGACCCAGTACTTC
CDR3aa: CASSGATSLGETQYF

d_gene: NA
j_gene: TRBJ1-1
abundance: NA
v_gene: TRBV18
CDR3nt: TGTGCCAGCTCACCAGCAACAGTTTCGAACACTGAAGCTTTCTTT
CDR3aa: CASSPATVSNTEAFF

d_gene: NA
j_gene: TRBJ1-5
abundance: NA
v_gene: TRBV6-1
CDR3nt: TGTGCCAGCAATCCGACAGGCAATCAGCCCCAGCATTTT
CDR3aa: CASNPTGNQPQHF

d_gene: NA
j_gene: TRBJ2-5
abundance: NA
v_gene: TRBV7-2
CDR3nt: TGTGCCAGCAGCTTAGATGTCCAAGAGACCCAGTACTTC
CDR3aa: CASSLDVQETQYF

d_gene: TRBD2
j_gene: TRBJ2-1
abundance: NA
v_gene: TRBV7-8
CDR3nt: TGTGCCAGCAGCTTAGATTTCGGCGGGAGAGCGTACAATGAGCAGTTCTTC
CDR3aa: CASSLDFGGRAYNEQFF

d_gene: NA
j_gene: TRBJ2-3
abundance: NA
v_gene: TRBV29-1
CDR3nt: TGCAGCACAACAGGAGCGACTAGCACAGATACGCAGTATTTT
CDR3aa: CSTTGATSTDTQYF

d_gene: NA
j_gene: TRBJ2-5
abundance: NA
v_gene: TRBV11-2
CDR3nt: TGTGCCAGCAGCTTGCTTCGGGCAGGTCGCCAAGAGACCCAGTACTTC
CDR3aa: CASSLLRAGRQETQYF

d_gene: NA
j_gene: TRBJ2-1
abundance: NA
v_gene: TRBV9
CDR3nt: TGTGCCAGCAGCGTAGCACTAGCAGTTAATGAGCAGTTCTTC
CDR3aa: CASSVALAVNEQFF

d_gene: NA
j_gene: TRBJ1-1
abundance: NA
v_gene: TRBV9
CDR3nt: TGTGCCAGCAGCGTAGCAGGGCGCATGAACACTGAAGCTTTCTTT
CDR3aa: CASSVAGRMNTEAFF

d_gene: TRBD1
j_gene: TRBJ2-2
abundance: NA
v_gene: TRBV6-5
CDR3nt: TGTGCCAGCAGTTTATCGACAGGGGCTTCGGGGGAGCTGTTTTTT
CDR3aa: CASSLSTGASGELFF

d_gene: TRBD2
j_gene: TRBJ2-3
abundance: NA
v_gene: TRBV10-2
CDR3nt: TGCGCCAGCAGTGATACTAGCGGGAGATCTGGGAACACAGATACGCAGTATTTT
CDR3aa: CASSDTSGRSGNTDTQYF

d_gene: NA
j_gene: TRBJ1-3
abundance: NA
v_gene: TRBV6-1
CDR3nt: TGTGCCAGCAGTGGACATCTTGCCTCTGGAAACACCATATATTTT
CDR3aa: CASSGHLASGNTIYF

d_gene: NA
j_gene: TRBJ1-3
abundance: NA
v_gene: TRBV5-1
CDR3nt: TGCGCCAGCAGCTTGGACTCGTACCCCAGGGTCGGAAACACCATATATTTT
CDR3aa: CASSLDSYPRVGNTIYF

d_gene: NA
j_gene: TRBJ2-7
abundance: once
v_gene: TRBV5-6
CDR3nt: TGTGCCAGCAGCTTGGGGAACTACGAGCAGTACTTC
CDR3aa: CASSLGNYEQYF

d_gene: NA
j_gene: TRBJ2-2
abundance: NA
v_gene: TRBV7-6
CDR3nt: TGTGCCAGCAGCTTAGGGGAGACCGGGGAGCTGTTTTTT
CDR3aa: CASSLGETGELFF

d_gene: TRBD1
j_gene: TRBJ1-4
abundance: NA
v_gene: TRBV5-4
CDR3nt: TGTGCCAGCAGCTTCCAGGGGGATGAAAAACTGTTTTTT
CDR3aa: CASSFQGDEKLFF

d_gene: TRBD2
j_gene: TRBJ2-5
abundance: once
v_gene: TRBV30
CDR3nt: TGTGCCTGGAGTGTACTCGAAAGCGGGAGGAAAGAGACCCAGTACTTC
CDR3aa: CAWSVLESGRKETQYF

d_gene: NA
j_gene: TRBJ1-1
abundance: NA
v_gene: TRBV14
CDR3nt: TGTGCCAGCAGCCTCCGGGACGGGGCTGAAGCTTTCTTT
CDR3aa: CASSLRDGAEAFF

d_gene: NA
j_gene: TRBJ2-1
abundance: NA
v_gene: TRBV11-2
CDR3nt: TGTGCCAGCAGCTTAGCTCGGGGGAGTTCCAATGAGCAGTTCTTC
CDR3aa: CASSLARGSSNEQFF

d_gene: NA
j_gene: TRBJ2-7
abundance: large
v_gene: TRBV7-9
CDR3nt: TGTGCCAGCAGCTTAGGGACCGACGAGCAGTACTTC
CDR3aa: CASSLGTDEQYF

d_gene: NA
j_gene: TRBJ1-1
abundance: NA
v_gene: TRBV7-9
CDR3nt: TGTGCCAGCAGCTCCACTAAGGTTGGAAAGAACACTGAAGCTTTCTTT
CDR3aa: CASSSTKVGKNTEAFF

d_gene: TRBD1
j_gene: TRBJ1-2
abundance: few
v_gene: TRBV6-1
CDR3nt: TGTGCCAGCAGTGACGGACTGACAGGGGGCTTTGGCTATGGCTACACCTTC
CDR3aa: CASSDGLTGGFGYGYTF

d_gene: TRBD2
j_gene: TRBJ2-1
abundance: NA
v_gene: TRBV5-1
CDR3nt: TGCGCCAGCAGCTTAGGCGGGGGGACCTACAATGAGCAGTTCTTC
CDR3aa: CASSLGGGTYNEQFF

d_gene: TRBD1
j_gene: TRBJ1-4
abundance: few
v_gene: TRBV15
CDR3nt: TGTGCCACCAGCAGAGATCCGGGACAGGGTGAAAAACTGTTTTTT
CDR3aa: CATSRDPGQGEKLFF

d_gene: TRBD2
j_gene: TRBJ2-7
abundance: once
v_gene: TRBV5-1
CDR3nt: TGCGCCAGCAGTCAAATTGCGGGAGGGCTCTACGAGCAGTACTTC
CDR3aa: CASSQIAGGLYEQYF